The 10 T cell receptor beta chains in this list originate from one sample, sequenced in a study of cytotoxic CD8 clonotypes in ibrutinib-treated CLL. Libraries were prepared by immunoSEQ multiplex PCR; TCRdb keeps only in-frame clonotypes and omits some of them. The sample contains approximately 150,000 clones, nearly 90% of which appear only once. Material: PBMCs, obtained at disease progression, from a patient treated with ibrutinib. These receptors all come from a human donor with chronic lymphocytic leukemia.

The chain has TRBV11-3 and TRBJ1-2, with 10 bases that match TRBD1. Germline CDR1 reads SGHNT; CDR2 reads YENEEA. There are 14 residues in the CDR3. V lost 4 bases, J lost 7 bases, and 6 bases stayed unmatched. CDR3: CASSSARDRGGYTF. CDR3 DNA: TGTGCCAGCAGCTCCGCCCGGGACAGGGGTGGCTACACCTTC. Using reference TRBV11-3 and TRBJ1-2 for the parts outside the CDR3, the full variable domain is EAGVVQSPRYKIIEKKQPVAFWCNPISGHNTLYWYLQNLGQGPELLIRYENEEAVDDSQLPKDRFSAERLKGVDSTLKIQPAELGDSAVYLCASSSARDRGGYTFGSGTRLTVV.

This clone was picked up one time. The J gene is TRBJ2-5, the V gene TRBV5-1; D uncertain. CDR1 is SGHRS and CDR2 is YFSETQ in the germline V gene. The V and J ends lost 6 bases and 1 base respectively, with 4 bases between them. The CDR3 consists of 11 residues. The CDR3: CASMIQETQYF. CDR3 DNA sequence: TGCGCCAGCATGATCCAAGAGACCCAGTACTTC.

V and J are TRBV7-9 and TRBJ1-1, with D perhaps matching TRBD1 (5 bases). Germline values: CDR1 SEHNR, CDR2 FQNEAQ (reference sequence). V shed 6 bases and J shed 2 bases, with 13 bases lying between them. CDR3 size: 14 residues. The CDR3, as DNA: TGTGCCAGCAGACCTGACAGCGTCAACACTGAAGCTTTCTTT. Amino acids: CASRPDSVNTEAFF.

J is TRBJ2-7 and V is TRBV5-4; TRBD2 agrees at 7 bases. Trimming took 2 bases from V and 2 from J; bases not matched to a gene: 4. Per germline, CDR1 SGHNT and CDR2 YYREEE (reference sequence). This CDR3 has 14 residues. The CDR3 spells CASSFTSATYEQYF. CDR3 bases: TGTGCCAGCAGCTTTACTAGCGCCACCTACGAGCAGTACTTC.

V and J are TRBV4-3 and TRBJ2-2; 8 bases match TRBD1. The CDR3 spans 16 residues. The trim removed 1 base at V and 7 bases at J, leaving 8 bases unmatched. From germline, CDR1 is LGHNA and CDR2 YSLEER. The CDR3 coding sequence is TGCGCCAGCAGCCAAGTGGCTCAGGGGGCTGTCGGGGAGCTGTTTTTT. It translates to CASSQVAQGAVGELFF.

The chain has TRBV28 and TRBJ1-2; 9 positions agree with TRBD1. With V trimmed by 4 bases and J by 6 bases, 9 bases remained unmatched. The length of the CDR3 is 15 residues. Per the germline V gene, CDR1 is MDHEN and CDR2 is SYDVKM. The CDR3 coding sequence is TGTGCCAGCAGTTACAACAGGGGGCGCGAGCATGGCTACACCTTC. This sequence encodes CASSYNRGREHGYTF.

The chain has TRBV2 and TRBJ2-6; TRBD1 is a possible D gene (6 bases). The germline CDR1 and CDR2 sequences are SNHLY and FYNNEI. This CDR3 region has 14 residues. Trimming shortened V by 8 bases and J by 0 bases, and 8 bases separated the two germline ends. The CDR3 region has the DNA TGTGCCAGCTGGACAGTCTCTGGGGCCAACGTCCTGACTTTC. Translated, it gives CASWTVSGANVLTF.

This chain joins TRBV7-6 and TRBJ1-3, with D tentatively TRBD1 (5 bases). The CDR3 extends over 17 amino acids. CDR1 is SGHVS, CDR2 FNYEAQ, per germline. V was shortened by 0 bases and J by 2 bases, with 14 bases between the two germline ends. The CDR3 nucleotides are TGTGCCAGCAGCTTAGCGCGAGGGGAAGAGGCTGGAAACACCATATATTTT. This encodes CASSLARGEEAGNTIYF.

This clone was found once. This sequence joins TRBV30 and TRBJ2-2; D is unclear. Germline V gene lookup returns CDR1 GTSNPN and CDR2 SVGIG (reference sequence). V lost 4 bases and J 0 bases, leaving 3 bases between the germline ends. The CDR3 has 12 amino acids. CDR3 sequence: CAWMPNTGELFF. As DNA, the CDR3 is TGTGCCTGGATGCCGAACACCGGGGAGCTGTTTTTT.

The chain joins TRBV6-6 to TRBJ1-5; TRBD1 is a possible D gene (6 bases). Trimming removed 6 bases at V and 1 base at J, with 10 bases between. This CDR3 is built from 14 residues. Germline assignment: CDR1 MNHNY and CDR2 SVGAGI (reference sequence). The CDR3 loop reads CASRDGQSNQPQHF. CDR3 nucleotide sequence: TGTGCCAGCAGGGACGGACAGAGCAATCAGCCCCAGCATTTT.